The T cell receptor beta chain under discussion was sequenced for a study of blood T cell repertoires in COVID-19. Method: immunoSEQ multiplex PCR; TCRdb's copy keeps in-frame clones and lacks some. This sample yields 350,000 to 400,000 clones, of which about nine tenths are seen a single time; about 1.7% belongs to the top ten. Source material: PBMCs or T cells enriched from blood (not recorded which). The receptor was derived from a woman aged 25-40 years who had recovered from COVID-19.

The CDR3 sequence: CASSLDSSYEQYF. As DNA, the CDR3 is TGTGCCAGCAGCCTGGACAGCTCCTACGAGCAGTACTTC. The genes are TRBV3-1 (or the pseudogene TRBV3-2) and TRBJ2-7, with a tentative D call TRBD1 (6 bases). The CDR3 spans 13 residues. The V and J ends lost 4 bases and 0 bases respectively, with 7 bases between them. Germline assignment: CDR1 LGHDT and CDR2 YNNKEL (reference sequence).